Presented here are 11 T cell receptor beta chains from one specimen sequenced in a study of cytomegalovirus exposure and HLA in healthy donors. Primers included in the PCR were 60 Vbeta and 13 Jbeta primers. The table came from immunoSEQ multiplex PCR; TCRdb's copy has only in-frame clones and leaves some out. The sample has over 150,000 clones, around 74% seen once; the top ten hold 2.9%. The sample consisted of PBMCs. These receptors came from a male donor in good health and CMV-seronegative.

The V gene is TRBV30, the J gene TRBJ1-6, with D perhaps matching TRBD1 (5 bases). In germline, CDR1 is GTSNPN, CDR2 SVGIG (reference sequence). CDR3 length: 12 amino acids. With 3 bases removed from V and 10 bases from J, the gap between germline ends came to 10 bases. CDR3 bases: TGTGCCTGGAGCCGGACACTCTCACCCCTCCACTTT. Translation gives CAWSRTLSPLHF.

The gene calls are TRBV18 and TRBJ1-5; the match to TRBD1 covers 8 bases. The CDR3 loop spans 16 amino acids. From germline, CDR1 is KGHSH and CDR2 LQKENI. V trimming: 6 bases; J trimming: 9 bases; junction bases outside the gene matches: 16. In nucleotides, the CDR3 is TGTGCCAGCTCTACCGGACAGGGCTACTCGATGGGGCCCCAGCATTTT. Residues: CASSTGQGYSMGPQHF.

J is TRBJ2-3 and V is TRBV6-5; the D gene is possibly TRBD1 (6 bases). Trimming left V 8 bases short and J 0 bases short, with 12 bases between. The CDR3 consists of 14 residues. Per the germline V gene, CDR1 is MNHEY and CDR2 is SVGAGI. The CDR3 protein is CASGRTASTDTQYF. The DNA of the CDR3 is TGTGCCAGCGGACGGACAGCTAGCACAGATACGCAGTATTTT.

The V call is TRBV7-9, the J call TRBJ1-1, with TRBD1 matching over 8 bases. The CDR3 is 13 residues long. Germline CDR1 SEHNR, CDR2 FQNEAQ (reference sequence). V dropped 5 bases and J dropped 4; count of bases not matched to a gene: 3. The CDR3: CASSQQGATEAFF. The CDR3, as DNA: TGTGCCAGCAGCCAGCAGGGGGCCACTGAAGCTTTCTTT.

The rearrangement links TRBV30 to TRBJ2-2; perhaps TRBD1 as D (7 bases). The CDR3 is 14 residues long. V dropped 5 bases and J dropped 0 bases, with 10 bases sitting between them. From germline, CDR1 is GTSNPN and CDR2 SVGIG (reference sequence). CDR3 nucleotide sequence: TGTGCCTGGGGCGGGACAGCGAACACCGGGGAGCTGTTTTTT. Translating it yields CAWGGTANTGELFF. Drawing the rest from reference TRBV30 and TRBJ2-2, the complete variable domain is SQTIHQWPATLVQPVGSPLSLECTVEGTSNPNLYWYRQAAGRGLQLLFYSVGIGQISSEVPQNLSASRPQDRQFILSSKKLLLSDSGFYLCAWGGTANTGELFFGEGSRLTVL.

The rearrangement uses TRBV7-2 and TRBJ1-5; perhaps TRBD1 as D (6 bases). This CDR3 is 14 amino acids long. V was trimmed by 4 bases and J by 2 bases, leaving 9 bases between them. Per germline, CDR1 SGHTA and CDR2 FQGNSA. The CDR3 bases are TGTGCCAGCAGCTATTACAGGGGCAATCAGCCCCAGCATTTT. It translates to CASSYYRGNQPQHF.

The rearrangement links TRBV28 to TRBJ1-5, with D possibly TRBD1 on 6 matching bases. The V gene's germline CDR1 is MDHEN and CDR2 SYDVKM. The V gene lost 4 bases and the J gene lost 4 bases, with 14 bases spanning the gap. The CDR3 consists of 15 residues. CDR3 sequence (DNA): TGTGCCAGCAGTTCCTTAGGCAGGGGAAATCAGCCCCAGCATTTT. Translated: CASSSLGRGNQPQHF.

The chain combines TRBV7-6 with TRBJ1-4; maybe TRBD1 (5 bases). V was shortened by 2 bases and J by 8 bases, with 15 bases between the two germline ends. Germline lookup yields CDR1 SGHVS and CDR2 FNYEAQ. This CDR3 has 15 residues. CDR3 sequence (DNA): TGTGCCAGCAGCTTATGGGGGGGTGTGGGGGAAAAACTGTTTTTT. Its protein product is CASSLWGGVGEKLFF. The entire variable domain, with the rest obtained from reference TRBV7-6 and TRBJ1-4, is as follows: GAGVSQSPRYKVTKRGQDVALRCDPISGHVSLYWYRQALGQGPEFLTYFNYEAQQDKSGLPNDRFSAERPEGSISTLTIQRTEQRDSAMYRCASSLWGGVGEKLFFGSGTQLSVL.

The V gene is TRBV7-2, the J gene TRBJ2-3; perhaps TRBD2 as D (7 bases). The germline V gene has CDR1 SGHTA and CDR2 FQGNSA. This CDR3 is 15 amino acids long. V lost 5 bases to trimming and J lost 1 base, with 13 bases between them. This CDR3 is CASSPGGPRTDTQYF. CDR3 bases: TGTGCCAGCAGCCCCGGGGGGCCTCGCACAGATACGCAGTATTTT.

This sequence joins TRBV6-5 and TRBJ2-3; 9 bases align to TRBD1. CDR1 and CDR2 from the germline V gene are MNHEY and SVGAGI. The J segment lost 8 bases and the V segment lost 6 bases, leaving 6 bases of the junction unmatched. The CDR3 has 13 residues. In nucleotides, the CDR3 is TGTGCCAGCAGGTGGGACAGGGAAAGTACGCAGTATTTT. Its protein product is CASRWDRESTQYF.

The chain carries TRBV27 and TRBJ2-7; no firm D call. The CDR3 has 11 residues. CDR1 is MNHEY, CDR2 SMNVEV, per germline (reference sequence). Between the trimmed V and J ends, which lost 4 bases and 3 bases, there was a span of 4 bases. This CDR3 reads CASSSYYEQYF. The CDR3 DNA sequence: TGTGCCAGCAGTTCGTACTACGAGCAGTACTTC.